Listed below are T cell receptor beta chains from one sample, sequenced in a study of blood T cell repertoires in COVID-19. Data came from immunoSEQ multiplex PCR; TCRdb stores just in-frame clones and leaves some out. The sample records 210,000 or so clones, approximately 87% being singletons. Sample: peripheral blood. Receptor source: a woman aged 50 to 65 with acute or convalescent COVID-19. CDR3s include the opening cysteine and the closing phenylalanine or tryptophan. A D gene is named only where the DNA matches it firmly. Only some rows state a clone size, as once, few, many or a class for expanded clones.

v_call	d_call	clone_size	j_call	cdr3_nt	cdr3_aa
TRBV4-3	TRBD2	.	TRBJ2-1	TGCGCCAGCAGCCTCGATACGGGAGGAGACAATGAGCAGTTCTTC	CASSLDTGGDNEQFF
TRBV6-5	TRBD2	.	TRBJ2-7	TGTGCCAGCAGTTCGATTAGCGGGACGGAAGAGCAGTACTTC	CASSSISGTEEQYF
TRBV9	.	.	TRBJ1-4	TGTGCCAGCAGCGCGCGGGGCGGGGGAAGTGCAACTAATGAAAAACTGTTTTTT	CASSARGGGSATNEKLFF
TRBV5-1	.	.	TRBJ1-2	TGCGCCAGCAGCACCGCCGGGACTCCGAATGATGGCTACACCTTC	CASSTAGTPNDGYTF
TRBV3-1/TRBV3-2	TRBD1	.	TRBJ2-2	TGTGCCAGCAGCCAAGTCCCGACAGGGGCGTCACGGACCGGGGAGCTGTTTTTT	CASSQVPTGASRTGELFF
TRBV10-3	.	.	TRBJ2-3	TGTGCCACCGAGGGGGGGCGCTCAGATACGCAGTATTTT	CATEGGRSDTQYF
TRBV3-1/TRBV3-2	.	.	TRBJ2-2	TGTGCCAGCAGCCATTTGGAGTCCGGGGAGCTGTTTTTT	CASSHLESGELFF
TRBV3-1/TRBV3-2	TRBD1	.	TRBJ1-3	TGTGCCAGCAGCCAACAGGGGGCTGACACCATATATTTT	CASSQQGADTIYF
TRBV5-8	TRBD1	.	TRBJ2-6	TGTGCCAGCAGCCCGGGTCGACAGGGGAGGTTCTGGTCTGGGGCCAACGTCCTGACTTTC	CASSPGRQGRFWSGANVLTF
TRBV4-3	.	.	TRBJ2-1	TGCGCCAGCAGCCAAGGGTCTGAAATAGATGAGCAGTTCTTC	CASSQGSEIDEQFF
TRBV23-1	.	few	TRBJ1-1	TGCGCCAGCATAACCCCGACAGGTCTGAACACTGAAGCTTTCTTT	CASITPTGLNTEAFF
TRBV21-1	.	.	TRBJ1-3	TGTGCCATCAGGAGCTGGGAGGACAGGGGACGATATAGAAACACCATATATTTT	CAIRSWEDRGRYRNTIYF
TRBV7-9	.	.	TRBJ1-4	TGTGCCAGCAGCCGGGGGGATGGAGAAAAACTGTTTTTT	CASSRGDGEKLFF
TRBV7-9	.	few	TRBJ2-7	TGTGCCAGCAGCTTAGAAACGAGCGTCCGCACGCGGGAGCAGTACTTC	CASSLETSVRTREQYF
TRBV4-3	.	.	TRBJ2-5	TGCGCCAGCAGCCAGCTCGGCCAAGAGACCCAGTACTTC	CASSQLGQETQYF
TRBV18	.	.	TRBJ1-2	TGTGCCAGCTCACCCCTCGCAGGGGAGGGGAGGAATGGCTACACCTTC	CASSPLAGEGRNGYTF
TRBV7-9	.	few	TRBJ2-1	TGTGCCAGCAGCCCCCGGGACTGGGCGCACAATGAGCAGTTCTTC	CASSPRDWAHNEQFF
TRBV4-1	.	.	TRBJ2-2	TGCGCCAGCAGCCAAGGGTCGGCGGGGACGAACACCGGGGAGCTGTTTTTT	CASSQGSAGTNTGELFF
TRBV5-6	TRBD1	.	TRBJ1-2	TGTGCCAGCAGCCCCGGGACAGCCTCTGGCTATGGCTACACCTTC	CASSPGTASGYGYTF
TRBV4-2	.	.	TRBJ2-3	TGTGCCAGCAGCCAAGAAGAGGGGCGGGGAGCAGATACGCAGTATTTT	CASSQEEGRGADTQYF
TRBV7-2	TRBD2	.	TRBJ2-3	TGTGCCAGCAGCCCTCGGGGGGGCCATAGTACGCAGTATTTT	CASSPRGGHSTQYF
TRBV7-2	.	.	TRBJ2-3	TGTGCCAGCAGCCCCCGGACAGATACGCAGTATTTT	CASSPRTDTQYF
TRBV19	TRBD1	.	TRBJ1-1	TGTGCCAGTAGCGGGACAGGCGGTTTTAACACTGAAGCTTTCTTT	CASSGTGGFNTEAFF
TRBV5-1	TRBD1	.	TRBJ2-1	TGCGCCAGCGTCTTCGGACAGGGATCCTACAATGAGCAGTTCTTC	CASVFGQGSYNEQFF
TRBV21-1	.	.	TRBJ2-3	TGTGCCAGCATCGGCGGATTAGAGAGAGATACGCAGTATTTT	CASIGGLERDTQYF
TRBV7-3	.	.	TRBJ1-1	TGTGCCAGCAGCTTAATGGCTTCTACTGAAGCTTTCTTT	CASSLMASTEAFF
TRBV7-2	TRBD2	.	TRBJ2-5	TGTGCCAGCAGCCCAGGGACTAGCTTAGAGACCCAGTACTTC	CASSPGTSLETQYF
TRBV24-1	TRBD2	.	TRBJ2-3	TGTGCCACCAGTGACGCCTCTGCGGGAGGAGGAGATACGCAGTATTTT	CATSDASAGGGDTQYF
TRBV27	.	.	TRBJ2-7	TGTGCCAGCAGTTGGGCTAGCAGTTCCTACGAGCAGTACTTC	CASSWASSSYEQYF
TRBV27	.	.	TRBJ1-2	TGTGCCAGCCACCCCTGGAGGGCAGGGTACTTCGAAGGCTACACCTTC	CASHPWRAGYFEGYTF
TRBV2	TRBD2	.	TRBJ2-1	TGTGCCAGCATCCCGAGCGGGACCTACAATGAGCAGTTCTTC	CASIPSGTYNEQFF
TRBV5-1	TRBD2	.	TRBJ2-1	TGCGCCAGCAGCCCGGGGGCTAGCGGGAGTGAGGGTGAGCAGTTCTTC	CASSPGASGSEGEQFF
TRBV3-1/TRBV3-2	TRBD2	.	TRBJ2-2	TGTGCCAGCAGCCAGCCCACTAGCGGGGGGTACACCGGGGAGCTGTTTTTT	CASSQPTSGGYTGELFF
TRBV5-4	TRBD1	few	TRBJ1-1	TGTGCCAGCAGCCCTCATAGATGGACAGGGGGGTTTTGGGACACTGAAGCTTTCTTT	CASSPHRWTGGFWDTEAFF
TRBV11-3	.	once	TRBJ2-2	TGTGCCAGCAGCGCCCAAGCGGGCGTGGGGGGACGTGAGGAGCTGTTTTTT	CASSAQAGVGGREELFF
TRBV19	.	.	TRBJ1-5	TGTGCCAGTAACATGCCAACAGGGTTTGGGGATCAGCCCCAGCATTTT	CASNMPTGFGDQPQHF
TRBV29-1	TRBD1	.	TRBJ1-1	TGCAGCGTTCGTGGTACAGGGGGCAGCATGAACACTGAAGCTTTCTTT	CSVRGTGGSMNTEAFF
TRBV3-1/TRBV3-2	TRBD2	.	TRBJ2-1	TGTGCCACCCTAGCGGGGGGCACCAATGAGCAGTTCTTC	CATLAGGTNEQFF
TRBV6-2/TRBV6-3	.	.	TRBJ1-1	TGTGCCAGCAGTTACAACATTATGAACACTGAAGCTTTCTTT	CASSYNIMNTEAFF
TRBV7-2	.	.	TRBJ1-6	TGTGCCAGCAGCTTAGACAGGATGGGGACTTATAATTCACCCCTCCACTTT	CASSLDRMGTYNSPLHF
TRBV27	TRBD1	once	TRBJ2-7	TGTGCCAGCAGTGCACGGGACAGACTTTACGAGCAGTACTTC	CASSARDRLYEQYF
TRBV5-1	.	.	TRBJ1-2	TGCGCCAGCAGCTTGAACCAGGTGGATGGCTACACCTTC	CASSLNQVDGYTF
TRBV6-5	.	.	TRBJ1-5	TGTGCCAGCAGTTACCTGGGACACCAGCCCCAGCATTTT	CASSYLGHQPQHF
TRBV19	.	.	TRBJ1-1	TGTGCCAGTAGTTACAGGCAGAACACTGAAGCTTTCTTT	CASSYRQNTEAFF
TRBV9	.	.	TRBJ1-3	TGTGCCAGCAGCCCCCAGGAGGCGTCGCTTGGAAACACCATATATTTT	CASSPQEASLGNTIYF
TRBV25-1	.	.	TRBJ1-2	TGTGCCAGCAGTGAATATGCAGGCGCTGGCTACACCTTC	CASSEYAGAGYTF
TRBV9	TRBD1	.	TRBJ1-2	TGTGCCAGCAGCGGAACAGGGGCTGGGGACTATGGCTACACCTTC	CASSGTGAGDYGYTF
TRBV10-1	TRBD2	.	TRBJ2-5	TGCGCCAGCAGACACCGACTAGCGGGATTGGGGGAGACCCAGTACTTC	CASRHRLAGLGETQYF
TRBV11-2	TRBD1	once	TRBJ2-7	TGTGCCAGCAGCTTAGGGACAGGGGCCTACGAGCAGTACTTC	CASSLGTGAYEQYF
TRBV10-1	.	few	TRBJ1-2	TGCGCCAGCGCCCACAGGGTGGGCTACACCTTC	CASAHRVGYTF
TRBV15	.	.	TRBJ2-3	TGTGCCACCAGCAGAGAGGCTGGAGGGCTAAGCACAGATACGCAGTATTTT	CATSREAGGLSTDTQYF
TRBV5-8	.	.	TRBJ2-3	TGTGCCAGCAGACCCCGGCCAGGTGGTTTCGCAGATACGCAGTATTTT	CASRPRPGGFADTQYF
TRBV9	TRBD1	.	TRBJ1-2	TGTGCCAGCAGTTATGCCGGGACAGGGGCTGATGGCTACACCTTC	CASSYAGTGADGYTF
TRBV27	TRBD1	.	TRBJ2-7	TGTGCCAGCAGTCCTCGGACAGGGGTGAGGTACGAGCAGTACTTC	CASSPRTGVRYEQYF
TRBV9	.	.	TRBJ2-2	TGTGCCAGCAGCCTGTTGGGGAGGAACACCGGGGAGCTGTTTTTT	CASSLLGRNTGELFF
TRBV19	TRBD1	few	TRBJ1-5	TGTGCCAGTAGCGAGGGACAGCGGCATCAGCCCCAGCATTTT	CASSEGQRHQPQHF
TRBV20-1	TRBD2	once	TRBJ2-3	TGCAGTGCTAGTTTAGGACTAGCGGGAGGAGATACGCAGTATTTT	CSASLGLAGGDTQYF
TRBV3-1/TRBV3-2	.	few	TRBJ2-1	TGTGCCAGCAGCCCCGACAGCGAGTACAATGAGCAGTTCTTC	CASSPDSEYNEQFF
TRBV10-3	.	.	TRBJ2-1	TGTGCCATCAGTGAAGGGGGGATCTTCGCGGGAGAGGATTACAATGAGCAGTTCTTC	CAISEGGIFAGEDYNEQFF